This is a list of T cell receptor beta chains from one sample in a study of CD4 and CD8 cells across lung adenocarcinoma regions. One entry per CDR3 protein, called by TCRdb with MiXCR from the PCR reads. The sample yields over 10,000 distinct CDR3 sequences, roughly 56% seen once. The specimen was CD8+ T cells from the margin of a lung tumor. The receptors originated from a female donor with lung adenocarcinoma. The CD4 and CD8 labels of this study may be unreliable. The conserved cysteine and the conserved F or W are not part of the CDR3 here. Size is stated for part of the rows, as once, few or many counts, or as a class when the clone is expanded.

J | V | size | CDR3
TRBJ2-3 | TRBV10-2 | . | AAGPGATNTQY
TRBJ2-2 | TRBV6-5 | . | ASSYGGPGTGELF
TRBJ1-2 | TRBV6-5 | many | ASKPSLGQGRNYGYT
TRBJ1-1 | TRBV7-2 | many | ASSNRAEAF
TRBJ2-3 | TRBV6-1 | . | ASWGTSGHTDTQY
TRBJ2-5 | TRBV4-1 | . | ASSRGTSGGGVGETQY
TRBJ2-3 | TRBV7-2 | . | ASSLEGSSTDTQY
TRBJ2-1 | TRBV6-5 | . | ASSLPDPQQQF
TRBJ1-1 | TRBV7-6 | many | ASSLVGTGQTEAF
. | TRBV6-1 | . | ASAGSGGRTPETQY
TRBJ2-3 | TRBV4-1 | . | ASSQSSLSRDSDTQY
TRBJ2-5 | TRBV6-5 | . | AGLGGGNKETQY
TRBJ2-1 | TRBV6-1 | . | ASSEVGANEQF
TRBJ2-1 | TRBV10-3 | . | AGGRGYGEQF
TRBJ2-3 | TRBV10-3 | . | AGWCTGELY
. | TRBV10-2 | . | ASSELGSEQY
TRBJ1-2 | TRBV20-1 | . | SANDGTGANYGYT
TRBJ2-4 | TRBV6-4 | . | ASSLGILAKNIQY
TRBJ2-3 | TRBV27 | . | ASSFWDRQPDTQY
TRBJ2-3 | TRBV25-1 | . | ASRGLGGRGQETQY
. | TRBV27 | . | ASSAPTATDTQY
TRBJ2-1 | TRBV7-6 | once | ASSLAAYNEQF
. | TRBV6-1 | . | ASRKRSSKETQY
TRBJ1-2 | TRBV6-1 | few | ASTLGGTGYT
TRBJ2-3 | TRBV6-1 | . | ARGGTDTETQY
TRBJ2-5 | TRBV7-6 | . | ASSLGEETQY
TRBJ2-2 | TRBV11-3 | . | ASSFPSGELF
TRBJ1-1 | TRBV27 | many | ASSSVQGSEAF
TRBJ2-5 | TRBV7-2 | . | ASSSPGLAETQY
TRBJ2-7 | TRBV6-5 | . | ASSYFDLREISYEQY
TRBJ2-1 | TRBV6-5 | . | ASSYSAGTYNEQF
TRBJ2-3 | TRBV11-1 | many | ASSAWADTQY
TRBJ2-5 | TRBV27 | few | ASSSDRGWETQY
TRBJ2-3 | TRBV10-1 | . | AGSGLSSPDTQY